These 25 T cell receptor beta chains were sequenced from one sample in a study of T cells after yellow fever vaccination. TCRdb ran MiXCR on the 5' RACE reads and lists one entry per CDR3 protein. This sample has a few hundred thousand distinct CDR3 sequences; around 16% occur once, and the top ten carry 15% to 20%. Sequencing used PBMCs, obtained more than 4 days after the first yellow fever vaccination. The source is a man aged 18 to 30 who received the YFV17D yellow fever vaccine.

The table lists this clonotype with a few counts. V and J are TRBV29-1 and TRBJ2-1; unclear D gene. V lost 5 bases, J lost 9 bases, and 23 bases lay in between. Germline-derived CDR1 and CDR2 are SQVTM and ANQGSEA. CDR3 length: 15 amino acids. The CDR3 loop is CSVKTRARLRAEQFF. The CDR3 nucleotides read TGCAGCGTTAAAACCCGGGCCCGTCTTAGGGCTGAGCAGTTCTTC.

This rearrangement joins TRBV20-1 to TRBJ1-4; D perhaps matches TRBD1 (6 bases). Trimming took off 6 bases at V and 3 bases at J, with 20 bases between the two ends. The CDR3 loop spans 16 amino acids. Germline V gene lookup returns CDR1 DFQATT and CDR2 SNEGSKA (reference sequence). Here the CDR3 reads CSAYPQGSEANEKLFF. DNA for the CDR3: TGCAGTGCCTACCCTCAGGGGAGTGAAGCTAATGAAAAACTGTTTTTT.

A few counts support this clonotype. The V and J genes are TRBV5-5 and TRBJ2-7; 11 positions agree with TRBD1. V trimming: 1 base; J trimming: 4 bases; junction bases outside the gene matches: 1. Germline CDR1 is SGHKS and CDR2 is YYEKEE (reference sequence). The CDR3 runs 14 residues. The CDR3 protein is CASSLRDRGYEQYV. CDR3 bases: TGTGCCAGCAGCTTGAGGGACAGGGGGTACGAGCAGTACGTC.

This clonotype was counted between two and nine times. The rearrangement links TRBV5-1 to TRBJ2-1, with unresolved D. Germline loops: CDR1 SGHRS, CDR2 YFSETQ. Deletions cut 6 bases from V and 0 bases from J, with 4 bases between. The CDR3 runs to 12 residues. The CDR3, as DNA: TGCGCCAGCACGGACTCCTACAATGAGCAGTTCTTC. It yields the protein CASTDSYNEQFF.

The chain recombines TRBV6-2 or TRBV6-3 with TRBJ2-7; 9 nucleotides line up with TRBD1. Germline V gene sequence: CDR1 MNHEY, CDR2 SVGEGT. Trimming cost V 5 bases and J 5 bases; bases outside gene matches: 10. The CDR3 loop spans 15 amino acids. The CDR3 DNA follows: TGTGCCAGCAGTCGGCCCGGGACAGGGAACCACGAGCAGTACGTC. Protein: CASSRPGTGNHEQYV.

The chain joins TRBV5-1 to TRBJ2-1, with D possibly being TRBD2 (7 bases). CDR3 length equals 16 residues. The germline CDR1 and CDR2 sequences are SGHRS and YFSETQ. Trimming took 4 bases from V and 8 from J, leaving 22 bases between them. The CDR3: CASSRGALAQMDEQFF. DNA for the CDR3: TGCGCCAGCAGCCGGGGGGCACTAGCTCAAATGGATGAGCAGTTCTTC.

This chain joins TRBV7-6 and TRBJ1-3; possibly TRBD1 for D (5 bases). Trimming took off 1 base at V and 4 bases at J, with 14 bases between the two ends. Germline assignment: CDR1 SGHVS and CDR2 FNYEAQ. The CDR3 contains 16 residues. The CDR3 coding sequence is TGTGCCAGCAGCTTAGGTCCCAGGGCATTCGGAAACACCATATATTTT. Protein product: CASSLGPRAFGNTIYF.

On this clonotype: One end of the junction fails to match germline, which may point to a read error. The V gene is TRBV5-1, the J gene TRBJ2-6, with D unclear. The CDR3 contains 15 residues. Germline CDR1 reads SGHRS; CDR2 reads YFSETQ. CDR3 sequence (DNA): TGTGCCAGCAGCTTTGTAGGGTCTGGGGCCAACGTCCTGACTTTC. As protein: CASSFVGSGANVLTF.

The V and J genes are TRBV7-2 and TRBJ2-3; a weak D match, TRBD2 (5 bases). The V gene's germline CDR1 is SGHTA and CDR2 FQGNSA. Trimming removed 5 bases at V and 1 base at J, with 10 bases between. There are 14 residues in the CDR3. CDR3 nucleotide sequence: TGTGCCAGCAGCCCCCACGGGGGCACAGATACGCAGTATTTT. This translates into CASSPHGGTDTQYF.

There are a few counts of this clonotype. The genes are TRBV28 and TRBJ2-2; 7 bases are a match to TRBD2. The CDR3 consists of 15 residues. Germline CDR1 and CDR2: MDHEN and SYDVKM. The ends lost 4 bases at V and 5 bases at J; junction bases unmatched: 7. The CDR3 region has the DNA TGTGCCAGCAGTTCCCCCGGGACTAATACCGGGGAGCTGTTTTTT. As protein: CASSSPGTNTGELFF.

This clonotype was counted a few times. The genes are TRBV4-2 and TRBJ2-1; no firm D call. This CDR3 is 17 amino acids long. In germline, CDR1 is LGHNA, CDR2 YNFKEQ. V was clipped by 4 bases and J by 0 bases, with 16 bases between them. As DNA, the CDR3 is TGTGCCAGCAGCCCTCCTTCGATTCTAAGCTCCTACAATGAGCAGTTCTTC. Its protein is CASSPPSILSSYNEQFF.

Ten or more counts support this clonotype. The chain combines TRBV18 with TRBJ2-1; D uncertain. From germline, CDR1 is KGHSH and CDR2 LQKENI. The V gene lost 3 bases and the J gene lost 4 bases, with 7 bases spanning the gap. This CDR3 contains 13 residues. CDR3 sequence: CASSPGSYNEQFF. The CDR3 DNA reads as TGTGCCAGCTCACCCGGGTCGTACAATGAGCAGTTCTTC.

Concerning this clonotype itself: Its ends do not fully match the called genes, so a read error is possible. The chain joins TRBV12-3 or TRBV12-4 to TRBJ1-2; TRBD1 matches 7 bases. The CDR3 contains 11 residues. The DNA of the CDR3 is TGTGCCAGCAGTTTTACAGGGGATAGGTCCTTC. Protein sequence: CASSFTGDRSF.

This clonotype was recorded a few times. The CDR3 sequence is CASSQVPDTEAFF. In nucleotides, the CDR3 is TGTGCCAGCAGCCAAGTCCCAGACACTGAAGCTTTCTTT. The gene calls are TRBV3-1 and TRBJ1-1; D uncertain. There are 13 residues in the CDR3. CDR1 is LGHDT, CDR2 YNNKEL, per germline (reference sequence). The V gene lost 1 base and the J gene lost 3 bases, with 6 bases spanning the gap.

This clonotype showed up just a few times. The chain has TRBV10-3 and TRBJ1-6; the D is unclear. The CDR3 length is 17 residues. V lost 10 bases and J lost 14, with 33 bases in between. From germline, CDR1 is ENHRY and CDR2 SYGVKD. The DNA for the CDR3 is TGTGCCACCTATATCGCTAGTGGGAATCCGGGCTGGATTTCCCTCCACTTT. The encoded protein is CATYIASGNPGWISLHF.

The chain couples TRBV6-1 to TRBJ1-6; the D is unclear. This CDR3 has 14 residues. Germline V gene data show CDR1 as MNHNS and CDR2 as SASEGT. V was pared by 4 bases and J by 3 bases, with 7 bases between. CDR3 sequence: CASSAGYYNSPLHF. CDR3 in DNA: TGTGCCAGCAGTGCGGGGTACTATAATTCACCCCTCCACTTT.

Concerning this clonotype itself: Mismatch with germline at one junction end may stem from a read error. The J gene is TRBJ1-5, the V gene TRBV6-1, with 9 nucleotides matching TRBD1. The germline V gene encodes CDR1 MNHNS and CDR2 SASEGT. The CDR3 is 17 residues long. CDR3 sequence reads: CAISEAAGQGGNQPQHF. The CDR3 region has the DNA TGTGCCATCAGTGAAGCTGCGGGACAGGGTGGCAATCAGCCCCAGCATTTT.

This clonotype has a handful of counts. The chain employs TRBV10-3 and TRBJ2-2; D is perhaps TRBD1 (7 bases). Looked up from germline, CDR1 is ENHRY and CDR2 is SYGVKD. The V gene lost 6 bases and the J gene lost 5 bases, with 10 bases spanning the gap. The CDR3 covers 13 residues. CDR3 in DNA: TGTGCCATCAGGCAGGGGGGAACCGGGGAGCTGTTTTTT. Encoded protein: CAIRQGGTGELFF.

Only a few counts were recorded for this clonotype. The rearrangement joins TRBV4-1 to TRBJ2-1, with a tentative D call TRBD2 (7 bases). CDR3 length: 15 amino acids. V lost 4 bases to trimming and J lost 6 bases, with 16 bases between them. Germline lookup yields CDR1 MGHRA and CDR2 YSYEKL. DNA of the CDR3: TGCGCCAGCAGCCTCCGGGGGGCCCGAACCAATGAGCAGTTCTTC. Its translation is CASSLRGARTNEQFF.

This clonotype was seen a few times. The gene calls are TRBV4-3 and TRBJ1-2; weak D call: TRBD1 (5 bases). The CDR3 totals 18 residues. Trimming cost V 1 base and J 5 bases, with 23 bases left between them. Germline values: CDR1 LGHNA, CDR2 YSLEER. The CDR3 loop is CASSQVPPGESGRYGYTF. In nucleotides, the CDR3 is TGCGCCAGCAGCCAAGTCCCCCCCGGGGAATCGGGACGGTATGGCTACACCTTC.

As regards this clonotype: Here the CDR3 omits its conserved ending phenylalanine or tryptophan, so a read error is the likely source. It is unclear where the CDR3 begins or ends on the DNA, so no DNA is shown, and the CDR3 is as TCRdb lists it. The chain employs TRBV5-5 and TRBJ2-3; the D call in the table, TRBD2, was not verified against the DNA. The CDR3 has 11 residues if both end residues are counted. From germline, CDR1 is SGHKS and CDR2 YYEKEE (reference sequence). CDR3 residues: CASSFGLLAHL.

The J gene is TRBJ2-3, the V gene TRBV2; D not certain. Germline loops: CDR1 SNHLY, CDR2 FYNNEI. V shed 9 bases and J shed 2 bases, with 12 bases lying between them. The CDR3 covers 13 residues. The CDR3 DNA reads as TGTGCCAGTCCCCGGCCTTACACAGATACGCAGTATTTT. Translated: CASPRPYTDTQYF.

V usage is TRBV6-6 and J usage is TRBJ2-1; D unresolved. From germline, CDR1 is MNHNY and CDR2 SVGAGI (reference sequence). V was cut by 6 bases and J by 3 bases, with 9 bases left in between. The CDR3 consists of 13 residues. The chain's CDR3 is CASREWGYNEQFF. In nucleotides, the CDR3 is TGTGCCAGCAGGGAGTGGGGCTACAATGAGCAGTTCTTC.

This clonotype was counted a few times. The CDR3 sequence is CASSFPPGPGSSYEQYV. In DNA, the CDR3 is TGTGCCAGCTCATTTCCACCCGGGCCCGGAAGCTCCTACGAGCAGTACGTC. The V gene is TRBV6-2 or TRBV6-3, the J gene TRBJ2-7; no firm D call. CDR1 is MNHEY, CDR2 SVGEGT, per germline. V was cut by 8 bases and J by 0 bases, with 23 bases left in between. CDR3 length: 17 amino acids.

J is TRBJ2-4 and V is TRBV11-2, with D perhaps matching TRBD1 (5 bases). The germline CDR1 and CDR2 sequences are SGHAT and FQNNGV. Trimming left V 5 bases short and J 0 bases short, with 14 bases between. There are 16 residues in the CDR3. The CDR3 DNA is TGTGCCAGCAGCCGGAGTACAGGTTTAGCCAAAAACATTCAGTACTTC. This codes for CASSRSTGLAKNIQYF.